Listed here is a single TCR beta chain. Its antigen is still unknown. Base qualities are missing; no much larger clone stands one base away. The source of the sample is a study of cytomegalovirus exposure and HLA in healthy donors (dated by TCRdb to about 2017). Study-level background: According to an earlier analysis of 587 of the donors, 150 million to 200 million T cells yielded 95 million to 140 million unique TCR beta sequences and approximately 300 Gb of sequence data. An early release covering 550 to 700 HLA-typed donors comprised roughly 300 gigabases of sequencing data and roughly 86 million unique TCR sequences. Among the approximately 430 genotyped donors, about 85% belonged to the genetic ancestry cluster associated with self-reported Caucasian donors. The study was designed to test whether signatures of past pathogen exposure could be identified by cataloging public T cell receptors. The study profiled the T cell repertoires of 666 subjects by immunosequencing and related them to cytomegalovirus serostatus. Along with the roughly 670-subject first cohort, a separate validation cohort of more than 90 different subjects was used. To predict cytomegalovirus infection status, the study combined high-throughput TCR immunosequencing, statistical association of individual TCRs with disease status, and machine learning. A later analysis re-analyzed previously published TCR beta repertoires from 600 to 850 donors and added high-resolution HLA genotyping to study TCR occurrence patterns. Rather than drawing on any new phenotypic data, the later analysis identified candidate immune exposures from TCR beta sequences and the way those sequences occurred across donors. To decide whether each TCR beta V gene segment behaved as functional or pseudogenic, an earlier analysis of approximately 620 of the donors relied on high-throughput TCR beta sequencing. Alongside the repertoire data, information on donor age, sex, ethnicity and CMV serostatus was compiled. Genome-wide SNP genotypes for about 65% of the 666 donors were used in a later genetic analysis, which treated that subset as a discovery cohort. All discovery cohort repertoires had been generated using a single sequencing platform. HLA typing covered class I and class II loci at four-digit resolution. The number of typed donors differed by locus: about 629-640 for A, B, C, DRB1 and DQB1; approximately 530 for DQA1; 606 for DPA1; and roughly 470 for DPB1. Several DR-DQ haplotypes were handled as single units for association and clustering, since linkage in the cohort was strong. Among around 400 genotyped donors of the cohort, an average of around 240,000 unique TCR beta nucleotide sequences was sequenced per donor, of which about 18% were non-productive.

Library creation used the immunoSEQ multiplex PCR assay. The multiplex PCR relied on a mix of 60 forward primers for TCR Vbeta segments and 13 reverse primers for TCR Jbeta segments. The CDR3 region of rearranged TCR beta genes was amplified from genomic DNA by a multiplex PCR assay. The amplified TCR beta libraries were sequenced on the Illumina HiSeq System as 87-base-pair reads. Turning to the authors' computational methods: Across the 670 or so repertoires, a later analysis counted tens of millions of unique TCR beta chains, roughly 11 million of which were shared by at least two donors. A nearest-neighbor algorithm error-corrected the raw reads and collapsed the reads into unique sequences, merging closely related sequences to remove PCR and sequencing errors. CDR3 sequences were aligned to IMGT reference sequences to assign V, D and J gene segments. For a sequence to be retained, a match of at least six nucleotides to both a V gene segment and a J gene segment was required. A rearrangement was called productive if the CDR3 had no stop codons and remained in frame with V and J, and every other rearrangement was called non-productive. CDR3 was defined according to IMGT convention as the region running from the second conserved V-encoded cysteine to the conserved J-encoded phenylalanine. The earlier analysis of about 590 of the donors excluded sequences that lacked an unambiguous match to a single V gene segment. An earlier analysis of about 600 of the donors called V segments functional above 56.7% productive rearrangements and segregating when the between-donor standard deviation exceeded 5%. A statistical classification framework was built to diagnose cytomegalovirus status from the catalog of TCR beta chain sequences. In a later analysis, TCR nucleotide sequences were compared against IMGT/GENE-DB human TR gene sequences so that V and J genes could be assigned. Using the TCRdist pipeline, a later analysis assigned CDR3 sequences along with most-parsimonious VDJ recombination scenarios. In a later analysis, each TCR beta chain was defined by its CDR3 amino acid sequence together with its V-gene family, and reads without a unique V-gene family were excluded. As a way to deal with suspected cross-contamination and a sequencing artifact, a later analysis dropped 450 to 700 nucleotide sequences that were highly shared and had low generation probability. In a later analysis, a clonal expansion index for each public chain was calculated from normalized within-repertoire ranks of inferred template counts. In a later analysis, generation probabilities were computed with a VDJ recombination model fitted to out-of-frame rearrangements, and the resulting probabilities were checked against IGoR. A later analysis scored TCR-TCR, TCR-HLA and TCR-CMV co-occurrence with hypergeometric tests, applying a repertoire-size bias correction to TCR pairs. In a later analysis, false discovery rates were estimated by permuting HLA or CMV assignments 20 times. In a later analysis, co-occurring TCRs were grouped with DBSCAN, and TCRdist sequence similarity was added when clustering was performed within HLA-allele-positive subsets. Co-occurrence clustering excluded repertoires with fewer than 30,000 or more than 120,000 public chains, plus five with anomalous nucleotide sharing. TCRdb retrieved this table from immuneACCESS and kept in-frame rearrangements only. Not all clones are present; in checked studies, unresolved V genes account for under half, and no reason is known for the remainder. The D gene and trimming were derived from the DNA, and the V and J assignments and clone size from that table. This sample has about 180,000 clones in its table, and roughly 80% of those were observed once. More than 5.5% of the sample is held by the ten biggest clonotypes.

Summary of the overall study and its limitations: The cohort was sequenced for TCR beta chains only, and without alpha or paired-chain data the features that could be detected were limited. The study listed approximately 150 TCR beta chains as associated with cytomegalovirus. According to a later analysis, parvovirus B19, influenza, CMV and Epstein-Barr virus appeared linked to several top co-occurrence clusters. Most CMV-associated TCR beta chains appeared to be HLA-restricted in a later analysis, and the HLA associations seemed to be driven largely by CMV exposure. A further reported finding was that TCR beta sequences accurately predicted the HLA-A and HLA-B alleles for most subjects in the first cohort. Most TCR sequences were observed very rarely across donors, whereas some public TCRs were present in many individuals. In vitro tests confirmed that a few of the cytomegalovirus-associated TCR beta chains recognize cytomegalovirus antigens. In a later analysis, HLA-associated TCR beta chains were found to be more clonally expanded and to have lower generation probabilities than equally common non-associated chains. Immune exposure information for the cohort was limited to CMV serostatus. The presence/absence analyses assumed that sequencing depth was roughly uniform across donors, and that assumption may not be true. According to the authors, the approach could potentially be generalized to other disease states and immunological phenotypes. Because some donors lacked HLA typing at each locus, the association tests relied only on the typed subset. In both the original and validation cohorts, the classifier was reported to diagnose cytomegalovirus status with high specificity and sensitivity. Specific HLA alleles were associated with roughly 17,000 TCR beta sequences at a false discovery rate of 0.05 in a later analysis. An association between a missense DCLRE1C variant and V-gene and J-gene trimming of TCR beta chains was found in a later genetic analysis and replicated in an independent cohort. When HLA alleles, especially DR and DQ, strongly co-occurred, attributing TCR associations to individual alleles was difficult. Correlated functional status among segregating V segments might be attributable to linkage disequilibrium, but an unknown experimental factor could not be ruled out. Because counts were too low, fewer than 20 rarely observed V segments, including chromosome 9 orphons, were excluded from the earlier analysis of a few hundred of the donors. Compared with the roughly 670-donor mean, donors in an Asian-associated ancestry cluster had fewer N-insertions in productive TCRs, according to a later genetic analysis. The sequencing pipeline was judged likely to have produced a cluster of highly shared sequence variants as a technical artifact. Broadly in line with IMGT annotations, most TCR beta V segments showed up in productive rearrangements about 90% or about 30% of the time in an earlier analysis of approximately 600 of the donors. The 87-base-pair reads could not distinguish some IMGT-functional V segments, including TRBV6-2 and TRBV6-3, so those segments were excluded. In a later analysis, TCR association rates were found to vary across HLA loci, with the most associated TCRs seen for DRB1 alleles and the fewest for HLA-C alleles.

As encoded in the germline V gene, CDR1 is MDHEN while CDR2 is SYDVKM. V is pruned by 5 bases and J by 2 bases, leaving 4 bases of the junction without a gene match. There are 15 amino acids in the CDR3, from cysteine to phenylalanine inclusive. Only CDR3 DNA is held: 45 bases, read in frame from base 1. The cohort comprised 670 or so healthy bone marrow donors. Cohort members were all nominally healthy when sampled, although unrecorded immune exposures were likely present. The donor tested CMV seropositive, placing the donor among the 290 or so seropositive members of the cohort. A peripheral blood sample was provided by each donor, and peripheral blood mononuclear cells were used for TCR beta sequencing. Genomic DNA was extracted from the blood cell samples with the Qiagen DNeasy Blood Extraction Kit.

Sequences were obtained from PBMCs. The V and J genes are TRBV28 and TRBJ2-7; 12 bases in between match TRBD2. This receptor was identified in a man aged 25-40 years in good health and CMV-seropositive. The CDR3 reads as follows: CASSPTSGRPYEQYF. The nucleotide sequence reads TGTGCCAGCAGTCCTACTAGCGGGAGGCCCTACGAGCAGTACTTC.